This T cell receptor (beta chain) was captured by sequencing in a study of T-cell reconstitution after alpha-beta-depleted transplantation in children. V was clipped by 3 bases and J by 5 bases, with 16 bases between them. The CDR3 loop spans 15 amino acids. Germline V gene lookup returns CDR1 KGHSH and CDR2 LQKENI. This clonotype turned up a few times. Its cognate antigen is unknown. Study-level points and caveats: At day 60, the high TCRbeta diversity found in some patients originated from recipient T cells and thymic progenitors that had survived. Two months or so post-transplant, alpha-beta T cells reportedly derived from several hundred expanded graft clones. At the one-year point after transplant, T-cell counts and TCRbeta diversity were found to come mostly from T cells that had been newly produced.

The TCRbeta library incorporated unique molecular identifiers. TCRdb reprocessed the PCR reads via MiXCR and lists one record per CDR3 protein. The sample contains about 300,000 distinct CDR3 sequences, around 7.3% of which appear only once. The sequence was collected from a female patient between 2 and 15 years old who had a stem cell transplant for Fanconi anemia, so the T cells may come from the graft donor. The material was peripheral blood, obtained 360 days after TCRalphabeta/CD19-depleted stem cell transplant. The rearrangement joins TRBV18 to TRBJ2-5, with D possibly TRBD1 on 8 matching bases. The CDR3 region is CASSPLGQGGETQYF. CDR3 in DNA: TGTGCCAGCTCACCCCTTGGACAGGGAGGGGAGACCCAGTACTTC.